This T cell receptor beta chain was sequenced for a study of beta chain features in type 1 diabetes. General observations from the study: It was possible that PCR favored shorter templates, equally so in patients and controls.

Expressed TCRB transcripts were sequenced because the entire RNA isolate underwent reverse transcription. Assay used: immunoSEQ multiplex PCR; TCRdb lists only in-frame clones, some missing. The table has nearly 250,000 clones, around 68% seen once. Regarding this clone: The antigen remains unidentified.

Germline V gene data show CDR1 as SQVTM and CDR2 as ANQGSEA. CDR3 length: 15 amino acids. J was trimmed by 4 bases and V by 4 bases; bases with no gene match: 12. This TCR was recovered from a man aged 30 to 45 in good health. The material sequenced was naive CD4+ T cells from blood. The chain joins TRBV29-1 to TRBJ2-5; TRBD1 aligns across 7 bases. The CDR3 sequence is CSVVGNDRVGETQYF. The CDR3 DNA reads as TGCAGCGTTGTAGGAAATGACAGGGTAGGAGAGACCCAGTACTTC.